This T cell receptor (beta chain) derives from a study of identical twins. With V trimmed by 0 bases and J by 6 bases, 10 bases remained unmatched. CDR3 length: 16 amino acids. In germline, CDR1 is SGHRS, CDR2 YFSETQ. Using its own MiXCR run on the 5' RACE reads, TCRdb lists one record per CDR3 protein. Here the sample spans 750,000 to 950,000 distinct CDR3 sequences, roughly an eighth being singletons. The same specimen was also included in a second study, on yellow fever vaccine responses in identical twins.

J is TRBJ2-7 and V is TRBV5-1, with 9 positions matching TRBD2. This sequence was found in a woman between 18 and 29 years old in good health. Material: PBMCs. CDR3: CASSLDVAGGPAEQYF. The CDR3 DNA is TGCGCCAGCAGCTTGGATGTGGCGGGAGGGCCTGCCGAGCAGTACTTC.